Given below is one TCR beta chain in context. What it binds is unknown. Amplification used 60 Vbeta primers and 13 Jbeta primers. Assay: immunoSEQ multiplex PCR; the TCRdb copy retains only in-frame clones and omits some. This table has 150,000 or so clones, approximately 86% appearing once. The sample comes from a study of cytomegalovirus exposure and HLA in healthy donors. Study-wide background: Sequencing of about 179 million T cells in an earlier analysis found about 120 million unique TCR beta sequences.

The study's findings and limits: CMV serostatus alone was available as immune exposure information. Most TCR sequences were uncommon, yet certain public TCRs appeared in many donors.

Sequenced sample: PBMCs. This sequence originates from a woman younger than 30 in good health and CMV-seronegative.

CDR3 loop: CASKLGGPYNEQFF. The CDR3 nucleotides are TGTGCCAGCAAATTAGGGGGCCCCTACAATGAGCAGTTCTTC. The rearrangement uses TRBV27 and TRBJ2-1, with 7 positions matching TRBD1. This CDR3 contains 14 residues. With V trimmed by 7 bases and J by 2 bases, 5 bases remained unmatched. Germline CDR1 reads MNHEY; CDR2 reads SMNVEV (reference sequence).